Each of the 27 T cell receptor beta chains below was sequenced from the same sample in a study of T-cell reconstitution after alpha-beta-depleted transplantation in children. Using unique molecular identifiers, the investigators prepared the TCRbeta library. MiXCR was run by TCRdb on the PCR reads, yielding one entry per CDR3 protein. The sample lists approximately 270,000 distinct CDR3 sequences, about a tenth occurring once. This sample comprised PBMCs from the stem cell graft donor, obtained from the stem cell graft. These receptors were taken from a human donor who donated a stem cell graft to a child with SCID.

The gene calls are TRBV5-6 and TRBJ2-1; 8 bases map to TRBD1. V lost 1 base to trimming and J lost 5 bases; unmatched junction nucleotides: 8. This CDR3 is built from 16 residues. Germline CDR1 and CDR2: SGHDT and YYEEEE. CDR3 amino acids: CASSLRRTGIHNEQFF. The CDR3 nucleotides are TGTGCCAGCAGCTTGCGCCGGACAGGGATCCACAATGAGCAGTTCTTC. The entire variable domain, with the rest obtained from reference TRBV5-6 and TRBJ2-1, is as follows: DAGVTQSPTHLIKTRGQQVTLRCSPKSGHDTVSWYQQALGQGPQFIFQYYEEEERQRGNFPDRFSGHQFPNYSSELNVNALLLGDSALYLCASSLRRTGIHNEQFFGPGTRLTVL.

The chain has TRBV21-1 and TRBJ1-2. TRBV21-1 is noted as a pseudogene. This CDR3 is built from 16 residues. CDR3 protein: CASSKVAGLKTYGYTF. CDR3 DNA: TGTGCCAGCAGCAAAGTTGCCGGCCTCAAGACCTATGGCTACACCTTC.

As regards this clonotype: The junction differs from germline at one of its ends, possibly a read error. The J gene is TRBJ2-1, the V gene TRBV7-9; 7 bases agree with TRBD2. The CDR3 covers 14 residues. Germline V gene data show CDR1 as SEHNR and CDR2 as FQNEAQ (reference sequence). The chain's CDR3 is CASSLDSTPGGQFF. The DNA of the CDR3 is TGTGCCAGCAGTTTAGACTCGACGCCGGGAGGGCAGTTCTTC.

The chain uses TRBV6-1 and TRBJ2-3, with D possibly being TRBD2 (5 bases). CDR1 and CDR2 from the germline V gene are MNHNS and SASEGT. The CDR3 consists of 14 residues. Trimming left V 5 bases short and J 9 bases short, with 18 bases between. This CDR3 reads CASSKGLAISTQYF. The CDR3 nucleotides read TGTGCCAGCAGTAAAGGTCTAGCAATTAGCACGCAGTATTTT.

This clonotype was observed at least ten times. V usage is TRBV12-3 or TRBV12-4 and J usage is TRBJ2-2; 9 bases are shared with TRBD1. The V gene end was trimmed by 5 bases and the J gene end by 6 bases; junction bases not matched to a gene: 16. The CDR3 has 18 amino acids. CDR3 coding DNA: TGTGCCAGCAGTCTACCCTCCCGGGACAGGGTCAATGCCGGGGAGCTGTTTTTT. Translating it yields CASSLPSRDRVNAGELFF.

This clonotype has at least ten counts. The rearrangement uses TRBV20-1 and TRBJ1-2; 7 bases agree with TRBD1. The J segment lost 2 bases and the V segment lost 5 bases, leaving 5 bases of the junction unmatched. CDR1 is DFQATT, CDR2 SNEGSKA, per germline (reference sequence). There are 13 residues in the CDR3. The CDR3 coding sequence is TGCAGTGCTTCGACAGGGCCGAACTATGGCTACACCTTC. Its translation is CSASTGPNYGYTF.

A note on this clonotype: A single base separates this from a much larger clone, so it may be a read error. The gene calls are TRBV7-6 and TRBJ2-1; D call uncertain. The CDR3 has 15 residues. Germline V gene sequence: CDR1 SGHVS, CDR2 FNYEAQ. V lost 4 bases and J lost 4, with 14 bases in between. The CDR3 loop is CASSYPRAGYNEQFF. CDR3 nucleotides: TGTGCCAGCAGCTATCCCCGTGCTGGTTACAATGAGCAGTTCTTC. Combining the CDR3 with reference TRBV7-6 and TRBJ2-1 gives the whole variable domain GAGVSQSPRYKVTKRGQDVALRCDPISGHVSLYWYRQALGQGPEFLTYFNYEAQQDKSGLPNDRFSAERPEGSISTLTIQRTEQRDSAMYRCASSYPRAGYNEQFFGPGTRLTVL.

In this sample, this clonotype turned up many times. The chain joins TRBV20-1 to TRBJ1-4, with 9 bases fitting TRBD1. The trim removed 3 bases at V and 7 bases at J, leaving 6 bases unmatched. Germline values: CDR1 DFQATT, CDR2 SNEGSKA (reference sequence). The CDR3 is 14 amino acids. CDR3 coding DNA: TGCAGTGCTAGGCCGGGACAGGGAGGTGAAAAACTGTTTTTT. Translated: CSARPGQGGEKLFF.

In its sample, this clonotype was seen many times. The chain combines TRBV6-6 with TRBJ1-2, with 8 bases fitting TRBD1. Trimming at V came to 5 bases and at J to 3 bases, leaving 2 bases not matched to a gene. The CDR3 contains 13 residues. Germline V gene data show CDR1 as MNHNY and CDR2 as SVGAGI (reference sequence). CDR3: CASSDRGDYGYTF. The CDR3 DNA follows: TGTGCCAGCAGTGACAGGGGTGACTATGGCTACACCTTC.

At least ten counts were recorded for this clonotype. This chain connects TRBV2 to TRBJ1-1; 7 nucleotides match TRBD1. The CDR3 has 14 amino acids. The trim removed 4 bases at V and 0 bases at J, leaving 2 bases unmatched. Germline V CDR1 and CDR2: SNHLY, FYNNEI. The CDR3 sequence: CASSGQGMNTEAFF. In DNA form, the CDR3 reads TGTGCCAGCAGTGGACAGGGTATGAACACTGAAGCTTTCTTT.

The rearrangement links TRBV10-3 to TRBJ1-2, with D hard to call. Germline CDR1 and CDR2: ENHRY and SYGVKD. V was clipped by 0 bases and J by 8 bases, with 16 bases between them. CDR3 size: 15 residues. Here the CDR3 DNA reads TGTGCCATCAGTGAGTCTTTGGGAGTTCGCGACGGCTACACCTTC. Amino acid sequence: CAISESLGVRDGYTF.

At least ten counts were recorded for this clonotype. For the CDR3, the DNA is TGCAGTGCTAGAGAGACCAGGCAGGGGGCGCACACTGAAGCTTTCTTT. Its translation is CSARETRQGAHTEAFF. The chain has TRBV20-1 and TRBJ1-1, with 8 nucleotides matching TRBD1. The CDR3 totals 16 residues. Germline CDR1 reads DFQATT; CDR2 reads SNEGSKA (reference sequence). The V gene end was trimmed by 0 bases and the J gene end by 3 bases; junction bases not matched to a gene: 9.

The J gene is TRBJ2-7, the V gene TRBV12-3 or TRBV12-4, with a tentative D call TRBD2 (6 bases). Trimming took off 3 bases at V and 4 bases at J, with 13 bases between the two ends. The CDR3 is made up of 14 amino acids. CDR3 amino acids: CASSFTGESYEQYF. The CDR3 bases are TGTGCCAGCAGTTTTACGGGGGAGTCATACGAGCAGTACTTC.

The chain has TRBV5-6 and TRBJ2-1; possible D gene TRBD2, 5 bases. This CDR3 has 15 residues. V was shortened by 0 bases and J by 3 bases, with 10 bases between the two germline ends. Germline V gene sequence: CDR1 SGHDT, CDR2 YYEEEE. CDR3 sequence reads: CASSLVTSRYNEQFF. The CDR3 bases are TGTGCCAGCAGCTTGGTAACTAGTCGCTACAATGAGCAGTTCTTC.

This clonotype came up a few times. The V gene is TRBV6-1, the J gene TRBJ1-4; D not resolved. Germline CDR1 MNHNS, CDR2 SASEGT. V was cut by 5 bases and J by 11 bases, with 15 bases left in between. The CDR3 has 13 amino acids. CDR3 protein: CASSPRKSEKLFF. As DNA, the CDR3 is TGTGCCAGCAGTCCCCGCAAATCGGAGAAACTGTTTTTT.

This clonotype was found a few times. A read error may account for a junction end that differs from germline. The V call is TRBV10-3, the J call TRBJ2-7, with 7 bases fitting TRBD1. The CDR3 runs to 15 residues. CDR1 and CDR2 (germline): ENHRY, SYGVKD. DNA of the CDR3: TGTGCCACCAGTTTCGCGACAGGGAGCTCCTACGAGCAGTACTTC. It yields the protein CATSFATGSSYEQYF.

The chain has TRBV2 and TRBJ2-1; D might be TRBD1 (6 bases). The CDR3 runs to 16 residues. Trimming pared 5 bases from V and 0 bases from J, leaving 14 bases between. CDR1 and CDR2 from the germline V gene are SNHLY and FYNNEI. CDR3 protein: CASSPQGLSSYNEQFF. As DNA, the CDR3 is TGTGCCAGCAGTCCCCAGGGGCTGAGCTCCTACAATGAGCAGTTCTTC.

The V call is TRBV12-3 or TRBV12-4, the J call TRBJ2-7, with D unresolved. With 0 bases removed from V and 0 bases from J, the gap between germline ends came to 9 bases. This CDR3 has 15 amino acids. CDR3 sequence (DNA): TGTGCCAGCAGTTTAGCGCACGGTGACTCCTACGAGCAGTACTTC. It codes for CASSLAHGDSYEQYF.

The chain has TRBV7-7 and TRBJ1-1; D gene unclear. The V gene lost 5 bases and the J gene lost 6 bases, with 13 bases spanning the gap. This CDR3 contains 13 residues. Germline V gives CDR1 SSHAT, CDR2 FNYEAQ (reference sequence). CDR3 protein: CASSPGPLAEAFF. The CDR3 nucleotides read TGTGCCAGCAGCCCCGGACCACTGGCTGAAGCTTTCTTT.

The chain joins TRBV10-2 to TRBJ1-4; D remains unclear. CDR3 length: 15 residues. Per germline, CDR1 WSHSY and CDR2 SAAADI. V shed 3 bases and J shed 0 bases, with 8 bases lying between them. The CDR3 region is CASSDTTSTNEKLFF. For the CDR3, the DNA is TGCGCCAGCAGTGACACCACATCAACTAATGAAAAACTGTTTTTT.

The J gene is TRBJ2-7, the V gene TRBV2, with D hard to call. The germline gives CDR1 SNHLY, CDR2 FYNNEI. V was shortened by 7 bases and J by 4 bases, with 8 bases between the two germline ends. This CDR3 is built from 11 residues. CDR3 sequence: CASKNNYEQYF. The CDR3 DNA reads TGTGCCAGCAAGAATAATTACGAGCAGTACTTC.

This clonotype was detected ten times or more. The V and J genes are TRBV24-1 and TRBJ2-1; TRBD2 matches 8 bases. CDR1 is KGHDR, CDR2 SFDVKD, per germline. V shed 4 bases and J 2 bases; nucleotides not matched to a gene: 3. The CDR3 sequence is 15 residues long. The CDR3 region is CATSDPGLAYNEQFF. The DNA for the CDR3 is TGTGCCACCAGTGACCCGGGACTAGCCTACAATGAGCAGTTCTTC.

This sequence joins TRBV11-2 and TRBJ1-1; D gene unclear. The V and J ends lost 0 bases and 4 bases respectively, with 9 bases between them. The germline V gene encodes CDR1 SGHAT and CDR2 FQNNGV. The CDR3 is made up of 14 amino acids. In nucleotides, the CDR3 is TGTGCCAGCAGCTTAGAGTACCGGGTCACTGAAGCTTTCTTT. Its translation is CASSLEYRVTEAFF.

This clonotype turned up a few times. The CDR3 loop reads CASRQSPGQHTDTQYF. The CDR3 DNA is TGTGCCAGCAGACAGTCACCGGGACAGCACACAGATACGCAGTATTTT. The chain combines TRBV7-9 with TRBJ2-3; 7 nucleotides match TRBD1. CDR1 and CDR2 from the germline V gene are SEHNR and FQNEAQ (reference sequence). Germline trimming cut 6 bases from V and 2 bases from J; bases unmatched to any gene: 11. This CDR3 comprises 16 residues.

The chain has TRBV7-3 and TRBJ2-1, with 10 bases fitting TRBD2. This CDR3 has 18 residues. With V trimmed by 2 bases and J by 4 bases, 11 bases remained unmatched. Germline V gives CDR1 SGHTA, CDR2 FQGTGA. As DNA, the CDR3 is TGTGCCAGCAGCTTAGTCCTAGCGGGGGCCCATGGATACAATGAGCAGTTCTTC. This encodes CASSLVLAGAHGYNEQFF.

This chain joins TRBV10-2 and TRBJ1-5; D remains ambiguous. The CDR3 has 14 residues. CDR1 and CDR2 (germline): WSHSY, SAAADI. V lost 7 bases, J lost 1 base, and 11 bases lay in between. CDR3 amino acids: CASKGWSSNQPQHF. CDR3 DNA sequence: TGCGCCAGCAAGGGTTGGTCAAGCAATCAGCCCCAGCATTTT.

In DNA, the CDR3 is TGTGCTAGTGGTTTGGGACAGGAGCGGGGTGAAGCTTTCTTT. This translates into CASGLGQERGEAFF. The chain has TRBV12-5 and TRBJ1-1; D is possibly TRBD1 (6 bases). This CDR3 comprises 14 residues. Germline CDR1 and CDR2: LGHNT and FRNRAP. Trimming cost V 1 base and J 7 bases, with 13 bases left between them.